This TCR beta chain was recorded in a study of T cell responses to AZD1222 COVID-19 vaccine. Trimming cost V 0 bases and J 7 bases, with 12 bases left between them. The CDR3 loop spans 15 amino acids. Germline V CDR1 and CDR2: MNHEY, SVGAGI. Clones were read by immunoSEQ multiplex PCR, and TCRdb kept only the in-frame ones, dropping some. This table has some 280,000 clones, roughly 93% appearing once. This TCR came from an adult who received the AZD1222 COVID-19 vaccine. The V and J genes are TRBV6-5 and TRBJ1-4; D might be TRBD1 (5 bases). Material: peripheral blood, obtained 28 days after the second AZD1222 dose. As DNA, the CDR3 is TGTGCCAGCAGTTACTCCCTGGGGGGACGTGAAAAACTGTTTTTT. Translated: CASSYSLGGREKLFF.